A selection of T cell receptor beta chains follows, all from one sample in a study of CD8 T cells in ankylosing spondylitis. TCRdb re-derived calls from the 5' RACE reads in MiXCR, one entry per CDR3 protein. Of about 240,000 distinct CDR3 sequences listed, roughly a tenth were seen once; the top ten hold about 3%. Sequenced material: blood, either unsorted or a sorted T cell fraction (not recorded which). These receptors were taken from a male donor with ankylosing spondylitis or in good health (not recorded which). The CDR3 runs from the conserved cysteine through the conserved F or W. Each record gives: J gene, D gene, V gene, clone size, CDR3 DNA, CDR3 protein. D genes are given only for firm matches. Clone size is shown for a subset of rows, as once, few, many or a class of expanded clone.

TRBJ2-3	TRBD2	TRBV6-1	many	TGTGCCAGCAGGCCCGGGAGGGGGACTGCCGATACGCAGTATTTT	CASRPGRGTADTQYF
TRBJ2-7	TRBD2	TRBV4-1	many	TGCGCCAGCAGCCAAGATGGGGGACTAGGGCGCCTTTCCTACGAGCAGTACTTC	CASSQDGGLGRLSYEQYF
TRBJ1-1	TRBD1	TRBV5-1	many	TGCGCCAGCAGCTCTGGGACAGGGAGGAACACTGAAGCTTTCTTT	CASSSGTGRNTEAFF
TRBJ2-4	TRBD2	TRBV11-1	many	TGTGCCAGCAGCCCGACGGGACTAGCGGGAGCAGTCAAAAACATTCAGTACTTC	CASSPTGLAGAVKNIQYF
TRBJ2-6	-	TRBV12-3/TRBV12-4	many	TGTGCCGCCGATGGAGGCAACGTCCTGACTTTC	CAADGGNVLTF
TRBJ1-1	TRBD1	TRBV27	many	TGTGCCAGCAGTCGGACAGGGCAGGACACTGAAGCTTTCTTT	CASSRTGQDTEAFF
TRBJ2-1	-	TRBV2	many	TGTGCCAGCAAGTCTAGCCCTTATGAGGGCCGCTCCTACAATGAGCAGTTCTTC	CASKSSPYEGRSYNEQFF
TRBJ2-7	-	TRBV6-2/TRBV6-3	many	TGTGCCAGCAGTCGCGGGGCATTCTACGAGCAGTACTTC	CASSRGAFYEQYF
TRBJ2-1	-	TRBV12-3/TRBV12-4	many	TGTGCCAGCACCTCGGGACTCCCCTACAATGAGCAGTTCTTC	CASTSGLPYNEQFF
TRBJ2-1	TRBD1	TRBV20-1	-	TGCAGTGCTAGAGGTGAACAGGGGAATGAGCAGTTGTTC	CSARGEQGNEQLF
TRBJ1-5	-	TRBV6-1	-	TGTGCCAGCAGGGCACAGGGAAATAGAAATCAGCCCCAGCATTTT	CASRAQGNRNQPQHF
TRBJ2-7	-	TRBV5-1	-	TGCGCCAGCAGCGGTATTGACGCACTCGGCGAGCAGTACTTC	CASSGIDALGEQYF
TRBJ2-3	-	TRBV4-1	many	TGCGCCAGCAGCCAATGGGGGGACAGCACAGATACGCAGTATTTT	CASSQWGDSTDTQYF
TRBJ2-2	TRBD1	TRBV5-1	many	TGCGCCAGCAGCCCTACCTACAACAGGGGGCGAGGGACCGGGGAGCTGTTTTTT	CASSPTYNRGRGTGELFF
TRBJ2-3	TRBD2	TRBV10-3	many	TGTGCCATCAGTGTGGGGAGCGGGAGGCCCGATACGCAGTATTTT	CAISVGSGRPDTQYF
TRBJ1-1	-	TRBV3-1	many	TGTGCCAGCAGCCAAGCCTACGTAACAGGGAACACTGAAGCTTTCTTT	CASSQAYVTGNTEAFF
TRBJ1-2	TRBD1	TRBV20-1	many	TGCAGTGCTCTTAGACAGGGCCTCAACTATGGCTACACCTTC	CSALRQGLNYGYTF
TRBJ2-1	TRBD2	TRBV20-1	many	TGCAGTTCCCACCCGACTAGCGGGCCTGAGCAGTTCTTC	CSSHPTSGPEQFF
TRBJ1-1	-	TRBV7-6	-	TGTGCCAGCAGCTTCGACAGCGTGAACACTGAAGCTTTCTTT	CASSFDSVNTEAFF
TRBJ2-7	TRBD2	TRBV7-2	-	TGTGCCAGCAGCTCCTTAGCGGGAGGCCTCTCCTACGAGCAGTACTTC	CASSSLAGGLSYEQYF
TRBJ1-4	-	TRBV6-6	many	TGTGCCAGCAGTTACTCCTCCGGGGTCGAACTGTTTTTT	CASSYSSGVELFF
TRBJ1-5	TRBD1	TRBV10-3	-	TGTGCCACCAAGGAGGGGGGTGGACAGGGGTCTCAGCCCCAGCATTTT	CATKEGGGQGSQPQHF
TRBJ2-3	-	TRBV14	many	TGTGCCAGCAGCCGAGAACAGGGTGTAACGACAGATACGCAGTATTTT	CASSREQGVTTDTQYF
TRBJ1-4	-	TRBV7-2	many	TGTGCCAGCAGCCCTACGACGGATCAGAATGAAAAACTGTTTTTT	CASSPTTDQNEKLFF
TRBJ2-4	-	TRBV7-2	many	TGTGCCAGCAGCCCAGATGCGTGGGTCAAGGCCAAAAACATTCAGTACTTC	CASSPDAWVKAKNIQYF
TRBJ2-7	TRBD1	TRBV3-1	many	TGTGCCAGCAGCCAAATGGCCGGGACAGGGGCCGACGAGCAGTACTTC	CASSQMAGTGADEQYF
TRBJ2-7	-	TRBV12-3/TRBV12-4	many	TGTGCCAGCAGCTTCGGTGCTGAGCAGTACTTC	CASSFGAEQYF
TRBJ2-5	TRBD1	TRBV15	many	TGTGCCACCAACGAAGGTGGACAGGGGGCGAGGGAGACCCAGTACTTC	CATNEGGQGARETQYF
TRBJ1-5	TRBD1	TRBV29-1	few	TGCAGCCATTCAGGGGGTGTGGATCAGCCCCAGCATTTT	CSHSGGVDQPQHF
TRBJ2-1	TRBD2	TRBV7-2	many	TGTGCCAGCAGCTTAGCGCGGGGGGTCTACAATGAGCAGTTCTTC	CASSLARGVYNEQFF
TRBJ2-1	-	TRBV7-2	-	TGTGCCAGCAGCTTAGATAGGCGGGGAAGCAATGAGCAGTTCTTC	CASSLDRRGSNEQFF
TRBJ2-3	-	TRBV5-6	-	TGTGCCAGCAGCTTGGTCAGCGGTCCTAGCACAGATACGCAGTATTTT	CASSLVSGPSTDTQYF
TRBJ1-1	-	TRBV5-1	many	TGCGCCAGCAGCTTGAATTCACTGAACACTGAAGCTTTCTTT	CASSLNSLNTEAFF
TRBJ1-5	-	TRBV30	-	TGTGCCTGGAGTGTAGGGCAGTATAGCAATCAGCCCCAGCATTTT	CAWSVGQYSNQPQHF
TRBJ1-2	-	TRBV5-1	many	TGCGCCAGCAGCTTGGGACTATCGGACAGACAGCCTGGCTACACCTTC	CASSLGLSDRQPGYTF
TRBJ2-7	-	TRBV3-1	many	TGTGCCAGCAGCCAAGAATTAGCGTACTCCTACGAGCAGTACTTC	CASSQELAYSYEQYF
TRBJ1-1	-	TRBV12-5	-	TGTGCTAGTGGTGACACCACTGAAGCTTTCTTT	CASGDTTEAFF